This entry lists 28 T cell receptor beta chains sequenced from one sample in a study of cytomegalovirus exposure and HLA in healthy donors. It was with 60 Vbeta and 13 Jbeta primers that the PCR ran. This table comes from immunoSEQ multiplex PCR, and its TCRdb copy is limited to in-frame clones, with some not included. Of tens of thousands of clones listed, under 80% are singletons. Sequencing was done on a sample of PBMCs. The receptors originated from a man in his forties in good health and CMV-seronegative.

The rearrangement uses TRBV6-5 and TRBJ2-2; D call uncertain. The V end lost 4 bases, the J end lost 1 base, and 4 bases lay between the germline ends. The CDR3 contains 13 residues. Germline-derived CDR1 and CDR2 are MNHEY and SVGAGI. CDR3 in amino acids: CASSFLNTGELFF. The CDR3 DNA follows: TGTGCCAGCAGTTTTCTGAACACCGGGGAGCTGTTTTTT.

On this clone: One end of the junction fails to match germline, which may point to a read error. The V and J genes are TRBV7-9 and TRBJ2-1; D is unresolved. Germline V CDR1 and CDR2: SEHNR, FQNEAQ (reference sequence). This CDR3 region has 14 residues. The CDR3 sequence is CSSSFSTRDNEQFF. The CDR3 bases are TGTTCCAGCAGCTTTAGCACCCGGGACAATGAGCAGTTCTTC.

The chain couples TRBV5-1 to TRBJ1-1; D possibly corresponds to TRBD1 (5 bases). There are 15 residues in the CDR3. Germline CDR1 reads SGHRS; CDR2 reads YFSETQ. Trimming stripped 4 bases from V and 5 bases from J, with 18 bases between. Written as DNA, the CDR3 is TGCGCCAGCAGCCCCGGGGGGGATGGGTGGACTGAAGCTTTCTTT. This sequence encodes CASSPGGDGWTEAFF. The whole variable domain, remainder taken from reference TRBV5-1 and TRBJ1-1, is KAGVTQTPRYLIKTRGQQVTLSCSPISGHRSVSWYQQTPGQGLQFLFEYFSETQRNKGNFPGRFSGRQFSNSRSEMNVSTLELGDSALYLCASSPGGDGWTEAFFGQGTRLTVV.

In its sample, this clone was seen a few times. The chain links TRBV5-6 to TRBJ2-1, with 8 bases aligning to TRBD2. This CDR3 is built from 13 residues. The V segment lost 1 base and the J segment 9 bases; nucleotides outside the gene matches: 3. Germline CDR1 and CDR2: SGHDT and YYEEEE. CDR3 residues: CASSLMAGGEQFF. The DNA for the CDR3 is TGTGCCAGCAGCTTGATGGCGGGAGGTGAGCAGTTCTTC.

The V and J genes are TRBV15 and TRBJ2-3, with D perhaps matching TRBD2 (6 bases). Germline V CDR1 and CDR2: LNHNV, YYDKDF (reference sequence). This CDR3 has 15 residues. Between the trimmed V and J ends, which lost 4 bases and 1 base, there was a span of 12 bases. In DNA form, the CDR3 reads TGTGCCACCAGCAAGTCTAGCGACGGCACAGATACGCAGTATTTT. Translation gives CATSKSSDGTDTQYF. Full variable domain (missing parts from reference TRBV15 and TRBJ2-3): DAMVIQNPRYQVTQFGKPVTLSCSQTLNHNVMYWYQQKSSQAPKLLFHYYDKDFNNEADTPDNFQSRRPNTSFCFLDIRSPGLGDTAMYLCATSKSSDGTDTQYFGPGTRLTVL.

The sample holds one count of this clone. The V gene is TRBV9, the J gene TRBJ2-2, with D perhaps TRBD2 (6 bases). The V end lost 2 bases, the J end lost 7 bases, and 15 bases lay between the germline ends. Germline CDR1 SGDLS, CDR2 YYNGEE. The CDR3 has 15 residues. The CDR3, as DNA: TGTGCCAGCAGCGTTGGGACTCCGGGAGTCGGGGAGCTGTTTTTT. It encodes CASSVGTPGVGELFF.

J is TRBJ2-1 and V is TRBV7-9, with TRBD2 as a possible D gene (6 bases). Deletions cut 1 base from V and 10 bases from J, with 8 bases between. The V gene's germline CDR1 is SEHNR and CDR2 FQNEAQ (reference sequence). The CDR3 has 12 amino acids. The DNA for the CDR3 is TGTGCCAGCAGCTTAGAGGGAGGCGAGCAGTTCTTC. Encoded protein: CASSLEGGEQFF. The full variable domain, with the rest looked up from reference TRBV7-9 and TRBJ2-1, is DTGVSQNPRHKITKRGQNVTFRCDPISEHNRLYWYRQTLGQGPEFLTYFQNEAQLEKSRLLSDRFSAERPKGSFSTLEIQRTEQGDSAMYLCASSLEGGEQFFGPGTRLTVL.

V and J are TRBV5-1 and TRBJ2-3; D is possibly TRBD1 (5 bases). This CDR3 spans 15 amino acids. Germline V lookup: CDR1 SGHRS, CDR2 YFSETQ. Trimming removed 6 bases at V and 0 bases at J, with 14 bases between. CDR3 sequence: CASITGSTSTDTQYF. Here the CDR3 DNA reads TGCGCCAGCATCACAGGCTCTACTAGCACAGATACGCAGTATTTT.

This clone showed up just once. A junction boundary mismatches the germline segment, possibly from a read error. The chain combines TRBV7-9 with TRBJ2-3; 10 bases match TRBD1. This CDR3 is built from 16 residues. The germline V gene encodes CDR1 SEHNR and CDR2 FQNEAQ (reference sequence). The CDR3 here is CSSSPAETGGWDTQYF. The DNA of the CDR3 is TGTTCCAGCAGCCCAGCCGAGACAGGGGGCTGGGATACGCAGTATTTT. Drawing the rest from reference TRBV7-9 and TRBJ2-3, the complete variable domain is DTGVSQNPRHKITKRGQNVTFRCDPISEHNRLYWYRQTLGQGPEFLTYFQNEAQLEKSRLLSDRFSAERPKGSFSTLEIQRTEQGDSAMYLCSSSPAETGGWDTQYFGPGTRLTVL.

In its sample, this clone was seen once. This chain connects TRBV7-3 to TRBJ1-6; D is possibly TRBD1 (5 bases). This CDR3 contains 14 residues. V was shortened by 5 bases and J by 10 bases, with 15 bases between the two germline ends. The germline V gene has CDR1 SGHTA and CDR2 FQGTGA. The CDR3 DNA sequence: TGTGCCAGCAGCGCACTGAGTCGGGGGTCACCCCTCCACTTT. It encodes CASSALSRGSPLHF.

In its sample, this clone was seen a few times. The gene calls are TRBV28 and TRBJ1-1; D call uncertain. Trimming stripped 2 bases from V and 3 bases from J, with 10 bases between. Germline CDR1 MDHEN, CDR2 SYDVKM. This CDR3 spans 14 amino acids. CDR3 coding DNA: TGTGCCAGCAGTTTACTGACTCGGGACACTGAAGCTTTCTTT. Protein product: CASSLLTRDTEAFF.

This CDR3 is CASSVDTGNQPQHF. Here the CDR3 DNA reads TGTGCCAGCAGTGTCGACACGGGCAATCAGCCCCAGCATTTT. The rearrangement joins TRBV6-1 to TRBJ1-5; no reliable D call. CDR1 is MNHNS, CDR2 SASEGT, per germline. Trimming pared 4 bases from V and 2 bases from J, leaving 9 bases between. The CDR3 has 14 amino acids.

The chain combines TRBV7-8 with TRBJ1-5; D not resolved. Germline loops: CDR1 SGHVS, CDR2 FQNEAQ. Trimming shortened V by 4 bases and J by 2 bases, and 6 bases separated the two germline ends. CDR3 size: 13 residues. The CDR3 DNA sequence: TGTGCCAGCAGCTCCCAGGGCAATCAGCCCCAGCATTTT. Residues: CASSSQGNQPQHF.

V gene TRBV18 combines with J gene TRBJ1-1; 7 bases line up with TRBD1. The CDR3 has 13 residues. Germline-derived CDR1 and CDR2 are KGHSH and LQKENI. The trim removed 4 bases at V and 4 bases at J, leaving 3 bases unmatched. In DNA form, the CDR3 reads TGTGCCAGCTCACAGGGGGCCAGCACTGAAGCTTTCTTT. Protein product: CASSQGASTEAFF.

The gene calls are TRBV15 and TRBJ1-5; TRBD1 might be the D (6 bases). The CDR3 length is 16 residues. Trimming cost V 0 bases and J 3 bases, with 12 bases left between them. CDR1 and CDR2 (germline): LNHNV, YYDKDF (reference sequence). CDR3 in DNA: TGTGCCACCAGCAGAGACGAGGGACAAACCAATCAGCCCCAGCATTTT. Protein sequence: CATSRDEGQTNQPQHF.

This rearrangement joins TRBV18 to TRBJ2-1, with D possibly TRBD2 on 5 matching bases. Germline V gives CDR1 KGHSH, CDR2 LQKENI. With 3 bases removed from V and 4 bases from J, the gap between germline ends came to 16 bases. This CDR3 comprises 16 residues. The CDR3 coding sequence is TGTGCCAGCTCACCGTCTAGCATGGATAGATACAATGAGCAGTTCTTC. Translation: CASSPSSMDRYNEQFF.

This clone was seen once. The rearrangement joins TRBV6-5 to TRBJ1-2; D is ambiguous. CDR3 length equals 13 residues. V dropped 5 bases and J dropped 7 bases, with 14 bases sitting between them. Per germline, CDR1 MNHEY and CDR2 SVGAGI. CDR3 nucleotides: TGTGCCAGCAGTGAAGCCGGAGCGGGTGGCTACACCTTC. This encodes CASSEAGAGGYTF.

The CDR3 here is CASSDDTNNQPQHF. In DNA form, the CDR3 reads TGTGCCAGCAGTGACGACACAAACAATCAGCCCCAGCATTTT. The J gene is TRBJ1-5, the V gene TRBV6-5; D ambiguous. The V and J ends lost 5 bases and 3 bases respectively, with 11 bases between them. Germline V gene sequence: CDR1 MNHEY, CDR2 SVGAGI. There are 14 residues in the CDR3.

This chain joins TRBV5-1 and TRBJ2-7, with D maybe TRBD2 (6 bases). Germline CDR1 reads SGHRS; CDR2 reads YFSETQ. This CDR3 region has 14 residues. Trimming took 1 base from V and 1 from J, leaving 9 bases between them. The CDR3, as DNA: TGCGCCAGCAGCTTGTTAGCGGAATCCTACGAGCAGTACTTC. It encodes CASSLLAESYEQYF.

The CDR3 coding sequence is TGTGCCAGCAGCTTGATTGAGAGGGAAAACACCGGGGAGCTGTTTTTT. Protein sequence: CASSLIERENTGELFF. V and J are TRBV5-4 and TRBJ2-2; D is possibly TRBD2 (5 bases). Trimming stripped 1 base from V and 2 bases from J, with 12 bases between. The germline V gene has CDR1 SGHNT and CDR2 YYREEE (reference sequence). This CDR3 region has 16 residues.

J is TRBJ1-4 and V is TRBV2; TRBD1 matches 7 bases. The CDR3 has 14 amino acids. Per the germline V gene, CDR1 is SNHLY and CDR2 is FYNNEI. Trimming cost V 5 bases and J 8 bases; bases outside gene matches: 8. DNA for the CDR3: TGTGCCAGCAGTAGACAGGGTTTAGGCGAAAAACTGTTTTTT. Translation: CASSRQGLGEKLFF. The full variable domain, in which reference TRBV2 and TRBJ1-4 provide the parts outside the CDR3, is EPEVTQTPSHQVTQMGQEVILRCVPISNHLYFYWYRQILGQKVEFLVSFYNNEISEKSEIFDDQFSVERPDGSNFTLKIRSTKLEDSAMYFCASSRQGLGEKLFFGSGTQLSVL.

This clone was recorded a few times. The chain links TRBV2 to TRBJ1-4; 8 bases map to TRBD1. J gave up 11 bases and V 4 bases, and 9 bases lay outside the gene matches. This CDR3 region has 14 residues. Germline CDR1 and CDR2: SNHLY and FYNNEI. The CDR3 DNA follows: TGTGCCAGCAGTGTGACAGGGGACTCGGGGAAACTGTTTTTT. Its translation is CASSVTGDSGKLFF.

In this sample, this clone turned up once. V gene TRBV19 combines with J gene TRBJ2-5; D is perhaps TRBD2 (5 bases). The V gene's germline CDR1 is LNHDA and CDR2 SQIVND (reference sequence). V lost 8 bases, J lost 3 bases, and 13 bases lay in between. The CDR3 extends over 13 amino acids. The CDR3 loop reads CASGPDGEETQYF. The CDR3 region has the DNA TGTGCCAGTGGACCCGACGGGGAAGAGACCCAGTACTTC.

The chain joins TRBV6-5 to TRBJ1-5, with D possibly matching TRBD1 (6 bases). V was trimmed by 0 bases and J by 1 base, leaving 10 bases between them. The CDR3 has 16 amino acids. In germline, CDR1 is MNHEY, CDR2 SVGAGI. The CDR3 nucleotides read TGTGCCAGCAGTTACTCGATACAGGGAAGCAATCAGCCCCAGCATTTT. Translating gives CASSYSIQGSNQPQHF.

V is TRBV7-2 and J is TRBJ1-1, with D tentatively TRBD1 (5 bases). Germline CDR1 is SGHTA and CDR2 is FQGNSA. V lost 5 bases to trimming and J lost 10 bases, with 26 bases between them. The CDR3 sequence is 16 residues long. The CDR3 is CASSALMPLEGEGAFF. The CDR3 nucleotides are TGTGCCAGCAGCGCCCTAATGCCGCTAGAAGGGGAGGGAGCTTTCTTT.

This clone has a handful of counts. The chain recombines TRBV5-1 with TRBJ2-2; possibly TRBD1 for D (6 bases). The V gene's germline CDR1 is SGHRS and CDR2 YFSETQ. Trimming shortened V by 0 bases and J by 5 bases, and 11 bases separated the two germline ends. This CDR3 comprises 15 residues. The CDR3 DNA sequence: TGCGCCAGCAGCTTGGCCGACAGGCCTACCGGGGAGCTGTTTTTT. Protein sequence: CASSLADRPTGELFF.

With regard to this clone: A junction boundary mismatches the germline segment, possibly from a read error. The CDR3 region has the DNA TGTTCCAGCAGCTCCCCGGACAGCTTCCACTCCGAGCAGTACTTC. It is translated as CSSSSPDSFHSEQYF. The rearrangement uses TRBV7-9 and TRBJ2-7; D might be TRBD1 (6 bases). The CDR3 extends over 15 amino acids. CDR1 is SEHNR and CDR2 is FQNEAQ in the germline V gene (reference sequence).

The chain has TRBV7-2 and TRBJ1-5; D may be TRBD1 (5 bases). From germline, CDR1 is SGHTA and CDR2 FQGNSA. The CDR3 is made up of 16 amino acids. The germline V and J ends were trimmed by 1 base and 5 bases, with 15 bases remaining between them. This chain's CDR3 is CASSLVGARRDQPQHF. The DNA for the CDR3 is TGTGCCAGCAGCTTAGTAGGGGCCAGAAGGGATCAGCCCCAGCATTTT.